This paragraph reports one T cell receptor (beta chain). PCR primers comprised 60 Vbeta and 13 Jbeta primers. Sequencing used immunoSEQ multiplex PCR; TCRdb keeps in-frame clones, though not all of them. The table shows about 100,000 clones, with roughly 85% occurring only once. The data belong to a study of cytomegalovirus exposure and HLA in healthy donors. This CDR3 contains 15 residues. The germline gives CDR1 SEHNR, CDR2 FQNEAQ (reference sequence). The V gene lost 2 bases and the J gene lost 5 bases, with 15 bases spanning the gap. Sequences were obtained from PBMCs. The receptor's source is a man between 40 and 49 years old in good health and CMV-seronegative. The gene calls are TRBV7-9 and TRBJ2-5; D gene ambiguous. CDR3 loop: CASSLSVTIGETQYF. The CDR3 DNA follows: TGTGCCAGCAGCTTATCTGTTACTATTGGGGAGACCCAGTACTTC.